The entry below describes one T cell receptor (beta chain). This sample is part of a study of CD8+ T cells in alopecia areata. Study information: In an open-label trial, patients got 5 to 10 mg tofacitinib twice daily.

Treatment: oral pan-JAK inhibitor, 5-10 mg twice daily. With V trimmed by 5 bases and J by 0 bases, 10 bases remained unmatched. Germline CDR1 SGHVS, CDR2 FQNEAQ. This CDR3 contains 16 residues. The authors extracted RNA and reverse transcribed it into cDNA as the sequencing template. Assay used: immunoSEQ multiplex PCR; TCRdb lists only in-frame clones, some missing. In the table there are some 120,000 clones, approximately 60% of which are singletons. This chain uses TRBV7-8 with TRBJ2-7; 7 bases match TRBD2. The sequence derives from a human donor with alopecia areata. This specimen consisted of CD4+ T cells sorted from blood, obtained at week 4, from a patient treated with tofacitinib. The chain's CDR3 is CASSRSGAEPSYEQYF. DNA of the CDR3: TGTGCCAGCAGCCGCAGCGGGGCGGAACCCTCCTACGAGCAGTACTTC.